The source of this TCR beta chain is a study of blood T cell repertoires in COVID-19. Germline V lookup: CDR1 MNHEY, CDR2 SVGEGT. The ends lost 2 bases at V and 5 bases at J; junction bases unmatched: 3. The CDR3 extends over 14 amino acids. Donors were grouped by their self-reported clinical history. Participants classified as exposed had met a COVID-19 case within 2 weeks before study entry. Original analysis: Nucleated cell counts were estimated from reference gene primer amplification. Profiled with immunoSEQ multiplex PCR; TCRdb holds only in-frame clones, not every one. The D gene and trimming were derived from the DNA, and the V and J assignments and clone size from that table. The top ten clones hold roughly 2.9% of a sample with about 270,000 clones, approximately 90% of them seen once.

This receptor was taken from a man aged 40-55 years who had been exposed to COVID-19. V is TRBV6-2 or TRBV6-3 and J is TRBJ2-5; 9 nucleotides agree with TRBD1. The sequencing sample was made of PBMCs or T cells enriched from blood (not recorded which). The CDR3 is CASSYGTGMETQYF. CDR3 coding DNA: TGTGCCAGCAGTTACGGGACAGGGATGGAGACCCAGTACTTC.